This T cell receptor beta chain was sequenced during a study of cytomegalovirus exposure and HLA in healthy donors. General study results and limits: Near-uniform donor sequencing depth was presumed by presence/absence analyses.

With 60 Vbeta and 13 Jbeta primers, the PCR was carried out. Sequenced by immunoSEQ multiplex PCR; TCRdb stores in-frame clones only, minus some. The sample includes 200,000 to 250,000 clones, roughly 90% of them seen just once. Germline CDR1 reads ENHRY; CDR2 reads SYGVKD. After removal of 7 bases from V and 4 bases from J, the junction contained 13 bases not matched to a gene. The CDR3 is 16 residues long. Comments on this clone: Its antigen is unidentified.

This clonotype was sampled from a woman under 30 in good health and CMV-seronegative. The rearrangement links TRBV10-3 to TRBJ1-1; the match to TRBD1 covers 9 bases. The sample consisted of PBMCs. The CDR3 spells CAIKETGGFWGTEAFF. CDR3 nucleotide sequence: TGTGCCATCAAGGAGACAGGGGGATTCTGGGGCACTGAAGCTTTCTTT.